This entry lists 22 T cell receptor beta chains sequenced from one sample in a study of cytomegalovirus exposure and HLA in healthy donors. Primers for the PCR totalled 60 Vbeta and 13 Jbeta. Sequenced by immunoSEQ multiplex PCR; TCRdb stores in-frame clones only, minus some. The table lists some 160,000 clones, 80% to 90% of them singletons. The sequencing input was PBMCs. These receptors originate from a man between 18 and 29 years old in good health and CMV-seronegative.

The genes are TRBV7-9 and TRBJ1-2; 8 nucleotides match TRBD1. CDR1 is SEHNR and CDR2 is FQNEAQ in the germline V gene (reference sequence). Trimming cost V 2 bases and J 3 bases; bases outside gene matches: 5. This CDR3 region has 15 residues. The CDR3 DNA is TGTGCCAGCAGCTTACGCCAGGGGGCCGACTATGGCTACACCTTC. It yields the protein CASSLRQGADYGYTF.

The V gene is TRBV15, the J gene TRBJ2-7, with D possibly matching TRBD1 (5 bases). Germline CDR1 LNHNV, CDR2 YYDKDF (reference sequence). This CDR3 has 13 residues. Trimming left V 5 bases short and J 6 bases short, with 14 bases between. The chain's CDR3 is CATSGQGSVEQYF. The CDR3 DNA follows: TGTGCCACCAGCGGGCAGGGATCGGTCGAGCAGTACTTC. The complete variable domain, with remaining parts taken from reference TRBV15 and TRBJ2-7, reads DAMVIQNPRYQVTQFGKPVTLSCSQTLNHNVMYWYQQKSSQAPKLLFHYYDKDFNNEADTPDNFQSRRPNTSFCFLDIRSPGLGDTAMYLCATSGQGSVEQYFGPGTRLTVT.

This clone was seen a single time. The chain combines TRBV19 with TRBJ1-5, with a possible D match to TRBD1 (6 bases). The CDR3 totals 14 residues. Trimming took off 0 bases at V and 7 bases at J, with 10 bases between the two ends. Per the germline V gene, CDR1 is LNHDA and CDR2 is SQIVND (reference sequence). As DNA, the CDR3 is TGTGCCAGTAGTATAGAGGCGGGGGCCCAGCCCCAGCATTTT. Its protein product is CASSIEAGAQPQHF. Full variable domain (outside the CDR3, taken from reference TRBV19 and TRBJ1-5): DGGITQSPKYLFRKEGQNVTLSCEQNLNHDAMYWYRQDPGQGLRLIYYSQIVNDFQKGDIAEGYSVSREKKESFPLTVTSAQKNPTAFYLCASSIEAGAQPQHFGDGTRLSIL.

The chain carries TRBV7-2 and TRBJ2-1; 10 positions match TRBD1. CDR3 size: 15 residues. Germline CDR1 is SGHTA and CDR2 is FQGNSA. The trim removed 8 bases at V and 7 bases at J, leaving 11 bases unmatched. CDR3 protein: CASSSWDRGANEQFF. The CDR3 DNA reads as TGTGCCAGCTCTTCGTGGGACAGGGGCGCGAATGAGCAGTTCTTC.

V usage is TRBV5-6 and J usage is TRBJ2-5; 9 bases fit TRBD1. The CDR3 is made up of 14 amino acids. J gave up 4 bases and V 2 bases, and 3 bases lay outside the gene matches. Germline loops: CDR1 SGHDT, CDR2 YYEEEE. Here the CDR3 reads CASSLQGAGETQYF. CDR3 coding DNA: TGTGCCAGCAGCTTACAGGGGGCTGGAGAGACCCAGTACTTC.

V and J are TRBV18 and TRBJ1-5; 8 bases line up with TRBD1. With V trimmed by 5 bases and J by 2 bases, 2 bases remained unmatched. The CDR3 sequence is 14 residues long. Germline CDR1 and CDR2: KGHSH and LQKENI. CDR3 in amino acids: CASSSGQGNQPQHF. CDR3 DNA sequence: TGTGCCAGCTCATCGGGACAGGGCAATCAGCCCCAGCATTTT.

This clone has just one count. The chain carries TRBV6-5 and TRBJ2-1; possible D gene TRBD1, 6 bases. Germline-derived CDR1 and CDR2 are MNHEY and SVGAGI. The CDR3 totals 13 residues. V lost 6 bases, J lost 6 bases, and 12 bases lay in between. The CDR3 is CASSPPRGNEQFF. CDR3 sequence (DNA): TGTGCCAGCAGCCCCCCCAGGGGCAATGAGCAGTTCTTC.

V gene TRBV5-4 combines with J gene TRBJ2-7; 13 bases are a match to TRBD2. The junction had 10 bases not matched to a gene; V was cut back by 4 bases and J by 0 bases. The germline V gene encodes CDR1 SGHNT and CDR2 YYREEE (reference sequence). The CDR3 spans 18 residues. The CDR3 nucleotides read TGTGCCAGCAGCGGCTCCGGGACTAGCGGGACTAGCTCCTACGAGCAGTACTTC. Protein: CASSGSGTSGTSSYEQYF. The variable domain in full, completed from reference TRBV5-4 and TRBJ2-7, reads ETGVTQSPTHLIKTRGQQVTLRCSSQSGHNTVSWYQQALGQGPQFIFQYYREEENGRGNFPPRFSGLQFPNYSSELNVNALELDDSALYLCASSGSGTSGTSSYEQYFGPGTRLTVT.

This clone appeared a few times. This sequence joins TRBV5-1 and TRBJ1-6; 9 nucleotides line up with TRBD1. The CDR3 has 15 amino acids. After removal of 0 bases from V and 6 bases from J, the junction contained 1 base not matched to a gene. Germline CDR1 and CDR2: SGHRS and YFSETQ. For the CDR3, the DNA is TGCGCCAGCAGCTTGGGGACAGGGGTTAATTCACCCCTCCACTTT. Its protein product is CASSLGTGVNSPLHF.

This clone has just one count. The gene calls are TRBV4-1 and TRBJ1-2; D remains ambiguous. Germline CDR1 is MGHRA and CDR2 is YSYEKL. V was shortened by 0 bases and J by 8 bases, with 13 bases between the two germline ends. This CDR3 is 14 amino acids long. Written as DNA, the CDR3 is TGCGCCAGCAGCCAAGAAGGCAGGCGGAGGGGCTACACCTTC. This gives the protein CASSQEGRRRGYTF.

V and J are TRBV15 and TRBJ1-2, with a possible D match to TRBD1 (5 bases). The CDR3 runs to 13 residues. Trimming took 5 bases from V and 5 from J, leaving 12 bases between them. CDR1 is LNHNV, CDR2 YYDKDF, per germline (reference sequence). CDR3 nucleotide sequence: TGTGCCACCAGCGAGGGGAGGGGATATGGCTACACCTTC. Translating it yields CATSEGRGYGYTF.

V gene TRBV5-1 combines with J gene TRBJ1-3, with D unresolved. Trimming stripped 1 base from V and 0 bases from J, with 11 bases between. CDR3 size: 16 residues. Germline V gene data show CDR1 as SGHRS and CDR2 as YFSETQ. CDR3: CASSLPGPSSGNTIYF. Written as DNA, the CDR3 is TGCGCCAGCAGCTTGCCCGGTCCGAGCTCTGGAAACACCATATATTTT.

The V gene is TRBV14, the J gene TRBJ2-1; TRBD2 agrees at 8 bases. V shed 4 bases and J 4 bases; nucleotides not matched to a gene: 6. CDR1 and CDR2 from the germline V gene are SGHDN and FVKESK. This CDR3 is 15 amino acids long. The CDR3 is CASSLGLARYNEQFF. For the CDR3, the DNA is TGTGCCAGCAGCCTCGGACTAGCCAGGTACAATGAGCAGTTCTTC. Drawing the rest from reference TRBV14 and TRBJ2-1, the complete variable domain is EAGVTQFPSHSVIEKGQTVTLRCDPISGHDNLYWYRRVMGKEIKFLLHFVKESKQDESGMPNNRFLAERTGGTYSTLKVQPAELEDSGVYFCASSLGLARYNEQFFGPGTRLTVL.

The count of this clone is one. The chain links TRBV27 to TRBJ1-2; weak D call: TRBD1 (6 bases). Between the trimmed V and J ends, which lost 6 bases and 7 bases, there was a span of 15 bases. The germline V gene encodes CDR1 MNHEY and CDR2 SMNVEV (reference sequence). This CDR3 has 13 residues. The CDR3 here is CASSTGGASGYTF. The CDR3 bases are TGTGCCAGCAGCACTGGGGGGGCTAGTGGCTACACCTTC.

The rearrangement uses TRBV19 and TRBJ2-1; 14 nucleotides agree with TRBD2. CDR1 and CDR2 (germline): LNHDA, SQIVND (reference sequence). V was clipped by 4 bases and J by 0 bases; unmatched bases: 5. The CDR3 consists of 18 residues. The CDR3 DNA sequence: TGTGCCAGTAGTAGGGGACTAGCGGGGGCTACCTCCTACAATGAGCAGTTCTTC. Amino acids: CASSRGLAGATSYNEQFF.

The CDR3 bases are TGTGCCAGCAGCTCAACGGACATACAAGAGACCCAGTACTTC. Translated: CASSSTDIQETQYF. This rearrangement joins TRBV7-9 to TRBJ2-5, with a weak D call TRBD1 (5 bases). Trimming pared 4 bases from V and 2 bases from J, leaving 11 bases between. Germline V gives CDR1 SEHNR, CDR2 FQNEAQ (reference sequence). This CDR3 contains 14 residues. Full variable domain (rest looked up from reference TRBV7-9 and TRBJ2-5): DTGVSQNPRHKITKRGQNVTFRCDPISEHNRLYWYRQTLGQGPEFLTYFQNEAQLEKSRLLSDRFSAERPKGSFSTLEIQRTEQGDSAMYLCASSSTDIQETQYFGPGTRLLVL.

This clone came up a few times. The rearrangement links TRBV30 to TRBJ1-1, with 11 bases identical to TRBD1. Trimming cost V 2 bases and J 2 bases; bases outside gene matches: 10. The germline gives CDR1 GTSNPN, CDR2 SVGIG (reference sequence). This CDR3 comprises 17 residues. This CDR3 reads CAWSSRTGGWGNTEAFF. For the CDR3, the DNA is TGTGCCTGGAGTTCTCGGACAGGGGGCTGGGGCAACACTGAAGCTTTCTTT.

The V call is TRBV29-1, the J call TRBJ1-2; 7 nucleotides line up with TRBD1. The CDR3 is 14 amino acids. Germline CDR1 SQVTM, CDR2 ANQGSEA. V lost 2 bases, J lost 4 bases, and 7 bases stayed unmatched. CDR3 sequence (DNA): TGCAGCGTTGAAAAGGGACAGACTATCTATGGCTACACCTTC. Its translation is CSVEKGQTIYGYTF.

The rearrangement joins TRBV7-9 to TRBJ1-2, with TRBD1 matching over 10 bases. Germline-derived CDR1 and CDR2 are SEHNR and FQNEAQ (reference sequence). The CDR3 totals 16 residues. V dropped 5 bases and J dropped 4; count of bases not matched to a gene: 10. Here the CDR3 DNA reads TGTGCCAGCAGCCCCGCGAGGGACAGGGGAGCCTATGGCTACACCTTC. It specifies CASSPARDRGAYGYTF.

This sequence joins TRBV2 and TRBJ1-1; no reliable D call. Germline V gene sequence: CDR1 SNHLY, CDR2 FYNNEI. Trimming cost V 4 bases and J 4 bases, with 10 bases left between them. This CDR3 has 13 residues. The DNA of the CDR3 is TGTGCCAGCAGTGTTCTCATCGGCACTGAAGCTTTCTTT. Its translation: CASSVLIGTEAFF.

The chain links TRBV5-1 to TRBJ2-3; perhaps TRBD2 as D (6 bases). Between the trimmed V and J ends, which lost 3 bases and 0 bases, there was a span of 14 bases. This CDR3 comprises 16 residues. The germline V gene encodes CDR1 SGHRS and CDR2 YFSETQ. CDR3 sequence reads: CASSSSGVASTDTQYF. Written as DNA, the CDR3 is TGCGCCAGCAGCTCCTCGGGGGTCGCTAGCACAGATACGCAGTATTTT.

CDR3 region: CASSPRRTGQNQPQHF. DNA for the CDR3: TGTGCCAGCTCGCCACGCAGGACAGGGCAGAATCAGCCCCAGCATTTT. J is TRBJ1-5 and V is TRBV28; 8 nucleotides line up with TRBD1. Trimming cost V 8 bases and J 4 bases; bases outside gene matches: 13. CDR3 length: 16 amino acids. Looked up from germline, CDR1 is MDHEN and CDR2 is SYDVKM.